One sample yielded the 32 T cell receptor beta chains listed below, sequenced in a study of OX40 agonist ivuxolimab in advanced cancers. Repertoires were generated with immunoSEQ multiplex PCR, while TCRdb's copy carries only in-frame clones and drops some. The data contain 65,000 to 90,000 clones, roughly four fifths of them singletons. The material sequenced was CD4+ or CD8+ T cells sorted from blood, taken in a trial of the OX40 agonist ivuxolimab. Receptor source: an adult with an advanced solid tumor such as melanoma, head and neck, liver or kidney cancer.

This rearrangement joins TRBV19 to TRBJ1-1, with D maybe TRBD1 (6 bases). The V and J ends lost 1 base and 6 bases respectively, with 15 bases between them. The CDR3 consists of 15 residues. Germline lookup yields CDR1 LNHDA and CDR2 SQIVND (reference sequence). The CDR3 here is CASSIAGGGAAEAFF. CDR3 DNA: TGTGCCAGTAGTATAGCTGGGGGCGGTGCCGCTGAAGCTTTCTTT.

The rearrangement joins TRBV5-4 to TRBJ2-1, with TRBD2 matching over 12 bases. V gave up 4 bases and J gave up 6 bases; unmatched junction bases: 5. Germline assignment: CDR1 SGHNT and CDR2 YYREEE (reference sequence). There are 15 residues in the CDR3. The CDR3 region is CASSPSGGAGNEQFF. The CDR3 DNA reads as TGTGCCAGCAGCCCTAGCGGGGGGGCCGGCAATGAGCAGTTCTTC. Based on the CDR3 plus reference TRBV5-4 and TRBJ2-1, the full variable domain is ETGVTQSPTHLIKTRGQQVTLRCSSQSGHNTVSWYQQALGQGPQFIFQYYREEENGRGNFPPRFSGLQFPNYSSELNVNALELDDSALYLCASSPSGGAGNEQFFGPGTRLTVL.

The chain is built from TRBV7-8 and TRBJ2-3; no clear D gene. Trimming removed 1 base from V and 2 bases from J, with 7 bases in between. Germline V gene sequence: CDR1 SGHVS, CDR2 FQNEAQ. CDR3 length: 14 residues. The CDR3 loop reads CASSLVSFTDTQYF. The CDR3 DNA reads TGTGCCAGCAGCTTAGTCAGTTTCACAGATACGCAGTATTTT.

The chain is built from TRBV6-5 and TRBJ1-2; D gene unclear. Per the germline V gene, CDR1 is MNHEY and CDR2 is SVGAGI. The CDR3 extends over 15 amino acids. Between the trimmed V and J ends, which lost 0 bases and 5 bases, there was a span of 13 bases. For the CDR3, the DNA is TGTGCCAGCAGTTACTCGATATCTTCGGGGTATGGCTACACCTTC. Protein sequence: CASSYSISSGYGYTF.

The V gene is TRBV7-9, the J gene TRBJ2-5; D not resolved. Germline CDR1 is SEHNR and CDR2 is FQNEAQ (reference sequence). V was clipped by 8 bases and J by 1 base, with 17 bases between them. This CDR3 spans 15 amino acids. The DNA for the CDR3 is TGTGCCAGCGGCGGAGACTCCGCAGGCCAAGAGACCCAGTACTTC. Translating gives CASGGDSAGQETQYF.

The CDR3 sequence: CASSLESAGHNEQFF. The CDR3 DNA reads TGCGCCAGCAGCTTGGAGTCGGCAGGGCACAATGAGCAGTTCTTC. This chain connects TRBV5-1 to TRBJ2-1; D is perhaps TRBD1 (5 bases). The CDR3 contains 15 residues. Germline V lookup: CDR1 SGHRS, CDR2 YFSETQ. Trimming left V 0 bases short and J 5 bases short, with 12 bases between.

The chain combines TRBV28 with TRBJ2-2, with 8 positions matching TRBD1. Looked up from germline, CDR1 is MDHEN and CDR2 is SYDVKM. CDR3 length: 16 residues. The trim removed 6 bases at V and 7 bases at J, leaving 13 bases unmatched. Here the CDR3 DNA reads TGTGCCAGCAGCGACGACAGGGGCAGGGGAAACGGGGAGCTGTTTTTT. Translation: CASSDDRGRGNGELFF. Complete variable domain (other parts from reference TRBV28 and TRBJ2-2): DVKVTQSSRYLVKRTGEKVFLECVQDMDHENMFWYRQDPGLGLRLIYFSYDVKMKEKGDIPEGYSVSREKKERFSLILESASTNQTSMYLCASSDDRGRGNGELFFGEGSRLTVL.

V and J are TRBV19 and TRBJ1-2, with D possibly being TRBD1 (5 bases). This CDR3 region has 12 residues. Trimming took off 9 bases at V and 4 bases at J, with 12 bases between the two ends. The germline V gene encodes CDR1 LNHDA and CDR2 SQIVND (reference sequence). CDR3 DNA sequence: TGTGCCAGCAGTGACAGATCCTATGGCTACACCTTC. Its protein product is CASSDRSYGYTF.

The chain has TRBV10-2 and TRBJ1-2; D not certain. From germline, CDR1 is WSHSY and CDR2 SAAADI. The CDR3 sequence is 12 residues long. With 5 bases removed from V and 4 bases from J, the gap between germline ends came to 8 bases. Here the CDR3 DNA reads TGCGCCAGCAGTACCCTCCCCTATGGCTACACCTTC. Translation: CASSTLPYGYTF.

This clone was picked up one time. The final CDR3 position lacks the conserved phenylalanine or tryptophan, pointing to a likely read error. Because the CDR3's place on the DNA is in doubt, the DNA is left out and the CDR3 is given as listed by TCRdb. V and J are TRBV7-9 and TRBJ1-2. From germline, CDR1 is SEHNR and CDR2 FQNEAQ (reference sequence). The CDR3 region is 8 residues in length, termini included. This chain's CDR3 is CASPTHED.

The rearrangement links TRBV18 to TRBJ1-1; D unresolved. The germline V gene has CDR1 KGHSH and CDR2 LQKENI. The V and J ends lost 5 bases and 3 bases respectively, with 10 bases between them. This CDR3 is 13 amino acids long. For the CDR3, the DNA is TGTGCCAGCTCAGGGTTAGCGGACACTGAAGCTTTCTTT. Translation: CASSGLADTEAFF.

Here the CDR3 reads CASNTAGTNTGELFF. In DNA, the CDR3 is TGTGCCAGTAACACAGCCGGGACCAACACCGGGGAGCTGTTTTTT. V is TRBV19 and J is TRBJ2-2; D may be TRBD1 or TRBD2 (5 bases each). The germline CDR1 and CDR2 sequences are LNHDA and SQIVND (reference sequence). Trimming removed 7 bases at V and 2 bases at J, with 14 bases between. The CDR3 has 15 residues.

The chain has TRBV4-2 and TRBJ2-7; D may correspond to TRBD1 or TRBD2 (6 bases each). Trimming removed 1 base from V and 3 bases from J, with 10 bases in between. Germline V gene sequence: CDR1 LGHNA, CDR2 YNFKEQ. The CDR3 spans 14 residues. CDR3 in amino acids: CASSQGRGDYEQYF. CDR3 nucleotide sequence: TGTGCCAGCAGCCAAGGGAGGGGGGACTACGAGCAGTACTTC.

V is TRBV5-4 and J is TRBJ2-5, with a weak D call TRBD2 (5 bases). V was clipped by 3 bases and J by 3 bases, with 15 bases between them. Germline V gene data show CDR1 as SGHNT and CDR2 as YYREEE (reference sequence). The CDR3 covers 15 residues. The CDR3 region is CASSSYFTREETQYF. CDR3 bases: TGTGCCAGCAGCTCCTACTTTACTAGGGAAGAGACCCAGTACTTC.

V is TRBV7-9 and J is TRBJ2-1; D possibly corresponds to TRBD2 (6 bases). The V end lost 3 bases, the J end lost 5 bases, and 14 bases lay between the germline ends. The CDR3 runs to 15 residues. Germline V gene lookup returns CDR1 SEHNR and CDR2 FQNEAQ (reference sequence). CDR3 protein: CASSFSGGDHNEQFF. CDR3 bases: TGTGCCAGCAGCTTTTCTGGAGGGGACCACAATGAGCAGTTCTTC.

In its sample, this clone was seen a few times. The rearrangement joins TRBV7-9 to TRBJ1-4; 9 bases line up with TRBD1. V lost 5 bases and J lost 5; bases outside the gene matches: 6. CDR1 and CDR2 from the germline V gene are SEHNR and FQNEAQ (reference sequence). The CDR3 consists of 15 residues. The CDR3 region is CASSAGDRENEKLFF. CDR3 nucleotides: TGTGCCAGCAGCGCCGGGGACAGGGAAAATGAAAAACTGTTTTTT.

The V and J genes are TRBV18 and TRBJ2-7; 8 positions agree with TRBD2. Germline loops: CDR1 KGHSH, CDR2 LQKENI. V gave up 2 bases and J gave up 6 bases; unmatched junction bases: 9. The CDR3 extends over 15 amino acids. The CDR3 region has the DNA TGTGCCAGCTCACCAATACAGGCGGGGGGAGGCGAGCAGTACTTC. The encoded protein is CASSPIQAGGGEQYF. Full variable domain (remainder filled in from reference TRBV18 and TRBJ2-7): NAGVMQNPRHLVRRRGQEARLRCSPMKGHSHVYWYRQLPEEGLKFMVYLQKENIIDESGMPKERFSAEFPKEGPSILRIQQVVRGDSAAYFCASSPIQAGGGEQYFGPGTRLTVT.

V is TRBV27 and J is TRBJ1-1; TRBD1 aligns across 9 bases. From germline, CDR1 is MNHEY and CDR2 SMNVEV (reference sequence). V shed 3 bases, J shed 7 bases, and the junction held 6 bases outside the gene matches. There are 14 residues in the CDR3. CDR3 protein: CASSFGQGYGEAFF. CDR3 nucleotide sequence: TGTGCCAGCAGTTTTGGACAGGGGTATGGTGAAGCTTTCTTT.

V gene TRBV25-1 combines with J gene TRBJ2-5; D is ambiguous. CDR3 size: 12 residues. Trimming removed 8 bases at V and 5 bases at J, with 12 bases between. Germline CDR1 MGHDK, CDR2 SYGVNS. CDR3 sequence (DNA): TGTGCCAGCGAAGGGCTGTTGGAGACCCAGTACTTC. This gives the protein CASEGLLETQYF.

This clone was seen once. CDR3 nucleotides: TGTGCCAGCAGCCCCCCGGGACAAGGGGCTGGCTACACCTTC. This encodes CASSPPGQGAGYTF. The chain has TRBV7-9 and TRBJ1-2, with D possibly matching TRBD1 (6 bases). V gave up 5 bases and J gave up 7 bases, with 17 bases separating them. The CDR3 is 14 amino acids. Germline lookup yields CDR1 SEHNR and CDR2 FQNEAQ (reference sequence).

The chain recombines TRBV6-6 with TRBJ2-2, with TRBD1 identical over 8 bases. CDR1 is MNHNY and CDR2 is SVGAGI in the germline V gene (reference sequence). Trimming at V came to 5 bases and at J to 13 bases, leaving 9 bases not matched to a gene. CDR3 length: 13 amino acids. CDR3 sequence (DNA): TGTGCCAGCAGTATGGTCCAGGGGGCCGTGCTGTTTTTT. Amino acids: CASSMVQGAVLFF.

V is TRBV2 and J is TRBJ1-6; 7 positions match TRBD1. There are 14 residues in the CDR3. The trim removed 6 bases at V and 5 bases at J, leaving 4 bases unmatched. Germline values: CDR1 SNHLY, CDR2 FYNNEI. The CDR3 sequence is CASSLQGNNSPLHF. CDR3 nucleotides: TGTGCCAGCAGCCTACAGGGGAATAATTCACCCCTCCACTTT.

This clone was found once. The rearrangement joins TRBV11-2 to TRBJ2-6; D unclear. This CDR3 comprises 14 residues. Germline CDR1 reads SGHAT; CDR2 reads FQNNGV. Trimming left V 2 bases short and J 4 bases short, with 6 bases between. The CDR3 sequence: CASSLRSGANVLTF. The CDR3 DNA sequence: TGTGCCAGCAGCTTACGGAGCGGGGCCAACGTCCTGACTTTC.

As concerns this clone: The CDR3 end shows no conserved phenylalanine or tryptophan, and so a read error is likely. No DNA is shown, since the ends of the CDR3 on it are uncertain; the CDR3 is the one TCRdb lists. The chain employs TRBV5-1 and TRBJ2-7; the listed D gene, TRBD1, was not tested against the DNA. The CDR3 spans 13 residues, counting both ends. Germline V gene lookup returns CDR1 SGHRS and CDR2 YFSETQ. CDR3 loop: CASSLVGQGHPVI.

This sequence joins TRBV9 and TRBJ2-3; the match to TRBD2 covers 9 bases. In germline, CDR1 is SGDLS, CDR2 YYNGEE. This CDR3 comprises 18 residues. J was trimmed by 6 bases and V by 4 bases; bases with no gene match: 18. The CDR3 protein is CASSPKGRGGGAGDTQYF. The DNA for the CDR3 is TGTGCCAGCAGCCCAAAGGGTAGAGGCGGGGGGGCCGGCGATACGCAGTATTTT.

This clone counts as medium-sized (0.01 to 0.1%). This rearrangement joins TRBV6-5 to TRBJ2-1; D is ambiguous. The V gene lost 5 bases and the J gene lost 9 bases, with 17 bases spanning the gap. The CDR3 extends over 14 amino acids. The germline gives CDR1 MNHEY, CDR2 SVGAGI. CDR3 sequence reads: CASSTPDLSSEQFF. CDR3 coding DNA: TGTGCCAGCAGTACCCCGGACCTTTCCTCTGAGCAGTTCTTC.

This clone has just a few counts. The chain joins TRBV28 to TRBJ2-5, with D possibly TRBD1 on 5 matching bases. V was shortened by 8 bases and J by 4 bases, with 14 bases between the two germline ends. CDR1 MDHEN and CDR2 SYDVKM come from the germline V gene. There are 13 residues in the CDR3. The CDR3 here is CASLGQGGETQYF. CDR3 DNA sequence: TGTGCCAGCTTGGGGCAGGGTGGAGAGACCCAGTACTTC.

The CDR3 coding sequence is TGTGCCAGCAGCCCACCCGGGGATACGCAGTATTTT. It encodes CASSPPGDTQYF. This chain joins TRBV7-9 and TRBJ2-3; D call uncertain. Between the trimmed V and J ends, which lost 5 bases and 6 bases, there was a span of 9 bases. Germline loops: CDR1 SEHNR, CDR2 FQNEAQ (reference sequence). The CDR3 consists of 12 residues.

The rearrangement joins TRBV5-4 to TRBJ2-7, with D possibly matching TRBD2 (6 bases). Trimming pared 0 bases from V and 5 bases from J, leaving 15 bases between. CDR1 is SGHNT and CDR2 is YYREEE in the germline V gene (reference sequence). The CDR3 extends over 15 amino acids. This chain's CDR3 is CASSLAFRGGDEQYF. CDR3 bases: TGTGCCAGCAGCTTGGCCTTTAGGGGAGGCGACGAGCAGTACTTC.

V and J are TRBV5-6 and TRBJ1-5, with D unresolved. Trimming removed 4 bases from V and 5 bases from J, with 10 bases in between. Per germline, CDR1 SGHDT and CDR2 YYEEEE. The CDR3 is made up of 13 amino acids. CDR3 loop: CASSRGPDQPQHF. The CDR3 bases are TGTGCCAGCAGCCGCGGGCCAGATCAGCCCCAGCATTTT.

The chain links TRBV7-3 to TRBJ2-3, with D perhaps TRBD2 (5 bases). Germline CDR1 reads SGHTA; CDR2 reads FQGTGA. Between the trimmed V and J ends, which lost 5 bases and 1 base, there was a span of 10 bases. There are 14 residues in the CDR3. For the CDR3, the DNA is TGTGCCAGCAGCGCCTGGCGGGGCACAGATACGCAGTATTTT. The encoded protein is CASSAWRGTDTQYF.

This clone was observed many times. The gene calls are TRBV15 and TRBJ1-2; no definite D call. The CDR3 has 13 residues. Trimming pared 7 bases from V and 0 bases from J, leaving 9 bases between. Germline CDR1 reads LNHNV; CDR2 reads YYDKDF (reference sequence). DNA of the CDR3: TGTGCCACCAAGGAGGTTGCTAACTATGGCTACACCTTC. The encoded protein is CATKEVANYGYTF.